The 3 T cell receptor beta chains below were found in one sample sequenced in a study of blood T cell repertoires in COVID-19 (dated by TCRdb to 2020 to 2022). Library preparation was by the immunoSEQ multiplex PCR assay. In TCRdb, the immuneACCESS table is reduced to in-frame sequences with V and J assigned. These tables do not hold every clone; where another copy was compared, an unresolved V gene accounts for under half, and the others remain unexplained. The sample yields 470,000 or so clones; 70% to 90% were counted once. The ten biggest clones cover around 1.8% of the sample. Sequenced material: PBMCs or T cells enriched from blood (not recorded which). The receptors derive from a woman younger than 30 with acute COVID-19.

The chain recombines TRBV5-1 with TRBJ2-5; D perhaps matches TRBD1 (5 bases). CDR3 length: 13 amino acids. Germline V gives CDR1 SGHRS, CDR2 YFSETQ. Deletions cut 4 bases from V and 3 bases from J, with 10 bases between. CDR3 protein: CASSTGHKETQYF. The CDR3 region has the DNA TGCGCCAGCAGCACCGGACACAAAGAGACCCAGTACTTC. Supplemented by reference TRBV5-1 and TRBJ2-5, the full variable domain reads KAGVTQTPRYLIKTRGQQVTLSCSPISGHRSVSWYQQTPGQGLQFLFEYFSETQRNKGNFPGRFSGRQFSNSRSEMNVSTLELGDSALYLCASSTGHKETQYFGPGTRLLVL.

This chain connects TRBV19 to TRBJ2-3; 7 bases are shared with TRBD2. This CDR3 contains 16 residues. Trimming removed 7 bases from V and 2 bases from J; junction bases left unmatched: 12. Looked up from germline, CDR1 is LNHDA and CDR2 is SQIVND (reference sequence). CDR3: CASKTGGGGYTDTQYF. The CDR3 nucleotides read TGTGCCAGTAAAACCGGCGGCGGGGGTTACACAGATACGCAGTATTTT.

With respect to this clone: Other DNA sequences in the sample encode the same CDR3. The CDR3 loop is CASSLARNYGYTF. CDR3 sequence (DNA): TGTGCCAGCAGTTTAGCTCGGAACTATGGCTACACCTTC. The rearrangement links TRBV12-3 or TRBV12-4 to TRBJ1-2; D gene unclear. CDR3 length: 13 residues. The germline V and J ends were trimmed by 0 bases and 2 bases, with 4 bases remaining between them.